Included here is one T cell receptor (beta chain) sequence, with context. The antigen remains unidentified. Method: immunoSEQ multiplex PCR; TCRdb's copy keeps in-frame clones and lacks some. The repertoire consists of 40,000 to 55,000 clones, with more than 85% occurring once and the leading ten covering more than 3%. This sample was taken from a study of neoadjuvant nivolumab and ipilimumab in lung cancer. Findings and limits, study-wide: TCR richness and clonality were higher in tumors than adjacent uninvolved lung.

The CDR3 extends over 13 amino acids. V lost 7 bases and J lost 6; bases outside the gene matches: 8. Germline V gene lookup returns CDR1 SGHRS and CDR2 YFSETQ. The V gene is TRBV5-1, the J gene TRBJ1-1, with TRBD1 matching 8 bases. The sample in question was blood, obtained before neoadjuvant nivolumab, alone or with ipilimumab. The TCR sequence derives from an adult with non-small cell lung cancer. Some clones in this sample may be carry-over from other donors' samples. CDR3 sequence (DNA): TGCGCCAGCGGAGGGACAGGACAACCTGAAGCTTTCTTT. Translating it yields CASGGTGQPEAFF.